This TCR beta chain was recovered during a study of vaccination effects on CD4 cells after COVID-19. Data came from immunoSEQ multiplex PCR; TCRdb stores just in-frame clones and leaves some out. The profile shows 70,000 to 85,000 clones, approximately 77% of them singletons. Cells that had been cultured for 10 days were the source of isolated CD4+ T cells. According to the study, vaccine recipients showed no prior SARS-CoV-2 infection and negative nucleocapsid antibodies. Of note for this clone: Its antigen is not known.

The CDR3 length is 19 residues. Trimming took 1 base from V and 0 from J; bases not matched to a gene: 10. Germline assignment: CDR1 MNHNS and CDR2 SASEGT. Whole-study results and caveats: Vaccine-induced clones in healthy vaccinees cross-reacted with common cold coronaviruses in only 1 of 255 cases.

This clonotype originated in a human donor who received a COVID-19 vaccine. This sample comprised CD4+ T cells from PBMCs cultured without peptide, obtained before COVID-19 vaccination. The gene calls are TRBV6-1 and TRBJ2-4; 9 bases map to TRBD2. DNA for the CDR3: TGTGCCAGCAGTGAAGGAATAGCGGGGGAGGGTCTAGCCAAAAACATTCAGTACTTC. Residues: CASSEGIAGEGLAKNIQYF.